Detailed here is one T cell receptor beta chain. Assay used: immunoSEQ multiplex PCR; TCRdb lists only in-frame clones, some missing. The data hold some 38,000 clones, with around 84% observed a single time. Germline CDR1 LGHDT, CDR2 YNNKEL (reference sequence). Deletions cut 2 bases from V and 6 bases from J, with 11 bases between. CDR3 size: 13 residues. This record comes from a study of blood T cell repertoires in COVID-19. This TCR was sampled from a man aged 55 to 70 with COVID-19, enrolled during active disease. The chain joins TRBV3-1 (or the pseudogene TRBV3-2) to TRBJ2-7; D is ambiguous. The sequenced sample consisted of peripheral blood. The CDR3: CASSQSLPGEQYF. CDR3 coding DNA: TGTGCCAGCAGCCAATCCCTCCCCGGCGAGCAGTACTTC.